The rows below give T cell receptor beta chains drawn from one sample of a study of blood T cell repertoires in COVID-19. The assay was immunoSEQ multiplex PCR, and TCRdb's table has in-frame clones only and misses some. Of approximately 220,000 clones in the sample, around nine tenths were seen once. Material for sequencing was peripheral blood. The receptors stem from a man in his 60s who had recovered from COVID-19. Each CDR3 is given with its conserved first and last residue. A D gene is named only where the DNA matches it firmly. A row's size may be missing; if present it is once, few, many or a size class.

clone size,J gene,V gene,D gene,CDR3 DNA,CDR3 protein
.,TRBJ2-7,TRBV10-1,TRBD1,TGCGCCAGCAGTGAAATAAGGGACAGGGGGTACGAGCAGTACTTC,CASSEIRDRGYEQYF
.,TRBJ2-5,TRBV6-1,.,TGTGCCAGCAGTGAAAAGGGGATCCAAGAGACCCAGTACTTC,CASSEKGIQETQYF
few,TRBJ2-3,TRBV5-1,TRBD1,TGCGCCAGCAGCTGGGTGGGACAGGGGTACACAGATACGCAGTATTTT,CASSWVGQGYTDTQYF
few,TRBJ1-3,TRBV30,.,TGTGCCTGGATTCATACAGCTGGAAACACCATATATTTT,CAWIHTAGNTIYF
.,TRBJ1-2,TRBV29-1,.,TGCAGCGGTTGGGGGGTACAGGATAACTATGGCTACACCTTC,CSGWGVQDNYGYTF
.,TRBJ2-1,TRBV5-4,.,TGTGCCAGCACGAGGCTAAGCTCCTACAATGAGCAGTTCTTC,CASTRLSSYNEQFF
.,TRBJ2-1,TRBV7-3,TRBD1,TGTGCCAGCAGCTCCTATACTATGACAGGGGGCCGATACAATGAGCAGTTCTTC,CASSSYTMTGGRYNEQFF
.,TRBJ2-3,TRBV28,TRBD2,TGTGCCAGCAGTTCGCCGACTAGCGGGGACACAGATACGCAGTATTTT,CASSSPTSGDTDTQYF
.,TRBJ1-4,TRBV10-3,TRBD1,TGTGCCATCAGCCGGGACAGGCAAGAAAAACTGTTTTTT,CAISRDRQEKLFF
.,TRBJ1-1,TRBV30,TRBD1,TGTGCCTGGGAGGACAGGGGGAACCCTGAAGCTTTCTTT,CAWEDRGNPEAFF
.,TRBJ2-3,TRBV3-1/TRBV3-2,.,TGTGCCAGCAGCCAAGGGGACCCGACGGGAGCCCTGAATACGCAGTATTTT,CASSQGDPTGALNTQYF
.,TRBJ1-3,TRBV7-2,.,TGTGCCAGCAGCTCTTACGCGAGCGGAAACACCATATATTTT,CASSSYASGNTIYF
.,TRBJ2-6,TRBV19,TRBD1,TGTGCCAGTAGTCCACGGACAGGGGGCTACTCTGGGGCCAACGTCCTGACTTTC,CASSPRTGGYSGANVLTF
.,TRBJ1-5,TRBV30,TRBD1,TGTGCCTGGAGTGTACAGGGGTATCAGCCCCAGCATTTT,CAWSVQGYQPQHF
.,TRBJ2-5,TRBV6-6,.,TGTGCCAGCAGTACTGATCGGAGGGAGACCCAGTACTTC,CASSTDRRETQYF
.,TRBJ1-2,TRBV5-1,.,TGCGCCAGCAGCATTGGTACGGTGGTTGGCTATGGCTACACCTTC,CASSIGTVVGYGYTF
.,TRBJ1-5,TRBV6-5,TRBD1,TGTGCCAGCAGGGGGGGACAGTATAGCAATCAGCCCCAGCATTTT,CASRGGQYSNQPQHF
.,TRBJ2-3,TRBV9,.,TGTGCCACCGGACAAGGCACAGATACGCAGTATTTT,CATGQGTDTQYF
once,TRBJ1-1,TRBV30,.,TGTGCCTGGATAGGTTCGGGGGGCGTCACTGAAGCTTTCTTT,CAWIGSGGVTEAFF
.,TRBJ2-1,TRBV18,TRBD2,TGTGCCAGCTCACCGATTCCTACTAGCGGGGGGGTCTTAGAGCAGTTCTTC,CASSPIPTSGGVLEQFF
.,TRBJ2-3,TRBV29-1,TRBD2,TGCAGCGCTACTAGCGGGGGGGCTAGCACAGATACGCAGTATTTT,CSATSGGASTDTQYF
.,TRBJ2-7,TRBV3-1/TRBV3-2,TRBD2,TGTGCCAGCAGTCCTAGCGGGAGCCACGAGCAGTACTTC,CASSPSGSHEQYF
once,TRBJ1-4,TRBV6-2/TRBV6-3,.,TGTGCCAGCAGTTACGCAGGCGACAATGAAAAACTGTTTTTT,CASSYAGDNEKLFF
.,TRBJ2-2,TRBV24-1,TRBD1,TGTGCCACCAGTGGACGAGTTCAGGGGGCGCGAACCGGGGAGCTGTTTTTT,CATSGRVQGARTGELFF
few,TRBJ2-7,TRBV19,TRBD1,TGTGCCAGTACCGGACAGGGCAACGGCGAGCAGTACTTC,CASTGQGNGEQYF
once,TRBJ2-3,TRBV18,.,TGTGCCAGCTCACCACCGGGACACGGACGGGTGACAGATACGCAGTATTTT,CASSPPGHGRVTDTQYF
.,TRBJ2-3,TRBV10-1,TRBD2,TGCGCCAGCAGTGAGTCGGGGCGGGAGTGGAGTAGCACAGATACGCAGTATTTT,CASSESGREWSSTDTQYF
.,TRBJ2-1,TRBV20-1,.,TGCAGTGCTAGTACCAGGGGCTCCTACAATGAGCAGTTCTTC,CSASTRGSYNEQFF
once,TRBJ1-2,TRBV6-5,.,TGTGCCAGCAGTTACAAACCTTACACTAACTATGGCTACACCTTC,CASSYKPYTNYGYTF